This T cell receptor (beta chain) appears in the sequencing data of a study of T cells after posttransplantation cyclophosphamide. Findings and caveats of the study: Blood and skin or GI T cell repertoires showed limited TRB overlap. Later post-transplant blood repertoires were often dominated by donor CD8+ memory clones.

Germline assignment: CDR1 LGHNA and CDR2 YSLEER. The CDR3 runs to 16 residues. Trimming stripped 0 bases from V and 2 bases from J, with 11 bases between. The assay was immunoSEQ multiplex PCR, and TCRdb's table has in-frame clones only and misses some. The table lists about 12,000 clones, with no singletons. This clone came up many times. Antigen specificity is unknown. The chain employs TRBV4-3 and TRBJ2-1; unclear D gene. The source material was PBMCs. This receptor was obtained from a woman aged 35 to 49 in good health, CMV-negative, and a related stem cell transplant donor. In DNA, the CDR3 is TGCGCCAGCAGCCAAGATCCGGGTGGCCCCTACAATGAGCAGTTCTTC. It codes for CASSQDPGGPYNEQFF.